Presented here are 25 T cell receptor beta chains from one specimen sequenced in a study of persistence of HIV-infected CD4 T cells. The immunoSEQ assay was version 4, run in survey mode. The repertoire was sequenced with immunoSEQ multiplex PCR; TCRdb's copy has only in-frame clones and lacks some. The sample has more than 30,000 clones, approximately 88% seen once. Which antigens these TCRs recognize remains unknown. Nonspecific anti-CD3/anti-CD28 bead stimulation represents the broad CD4+ T cell repertoire. Sorting selected CD4+ T cells upregulating both CD40 ligand and CD69. The specimen was CD4+ T cells sorted from PBMCs after roughly 18-hour stimulation, collected from a patient who received antiretroviral therapy. These receptors originate from an adult man with HIV who was CMV-seropositive.

The rearrangement links TRBV11-3 to TRBJ2-7; no clear D. Between the trimmed V and J ends, which lost 0 bases and 3 bases, there was a span of 15 bases. Germline-derived CDR1 and CDR2 are SGHNT and YENEEA. The CDR3 extends over 16 amino acids. In DNA, the CDR3 is TGTGCCAGCAGCTTAGAGTACAGTCCCCGGCTCTACGAGCAGTACTTC. The encoded protein is CASSLEYSPRLYEQYF.

This rearrangement joins TRBV19 to TRBJ1-2; weak D call: TRBD1 (5 bases). V was trimmed by 3 bases and J by 6 bases, leaving 17 bases between them. Germline-derived CDR1 and CDR2 are LNHDA and SQIVND (reference sequence). The CDR3 is made up of 15 amino acids. This chain's CDR3 is CASSMKSGATDGYTF. The CDR3 bases are TGTGCCAGTAGTATGAAGAGTGGGGCGACGGATGGCTACACCTTC.

This rearrangement joins TRBV30 to TRBJ2-1; TRBD2 agrees at 7 bases. The CDR3 sequence is 13 residues long. Looked up from germline, CDR1 is GTSNPN and CDR2 is SVGIG (reference sequence). Germline trimming cut 0 bases from V and 6 bases from J; bases unmatched to any gene: 2. Here the CDR3 reads CAWSVGRVNEQFF. The CDR3 DNA is TGTGCCTGGAGTGTAGGGAGGGTCAATGAGCAGTTCTTC.

A few counts support this clone. This rearrangement joins TRBV6-5 to TRBJ1-6; 8 bases agree with TRBD1. This CDR3 has 15 residues. Germline V gene data show CDR1 as MNHEY and CDR2 as SVGAGI. V lost 2 bases to trimming and J lost 7 bases; unmatched junction nucleotides: 4. The CDR3 protein is CASSYSGQGNSPLHF. The CDR3 nucleotides are TGTGCCAGCAGTTACAGCGGACAGGGAAATTCACCCCTCCACTTT.

The genes are TRBV24-1 and TRBJ2-4; D gene ambiguous. Trimming removed 9 bases at V and 1 base at J, with 15 bases between. Germline assignment: CDR1 KGHDR and CDR2 SFDVKD. The CDR3 spans 15 residues. CDR3 nucleotide sequence: TGTGCCACCGCGAGAACGAGCATGGCCAAAAACATTCAGTACTTC. Encoded protein: CATARTSMAKNIQYF.

The V call is TRBV5-5, the J call TRBJ1-4; the match to TRBD1 covers 10 bases. The CDR3 spans 13 residues. The J segment lost 15 bases and the V segment lost 3 bases, leaving 8 bases of the junction unmatched. Per the germline V gene, CDR1 is SGHKS and CDR2 is YYEKEE (reference sequence). Written as DNA, the CDR3 is TGTGCCAGCAGCTCCTTCGGACAGGGGGGAATGTTTTTT. Its protein is CASSSFGQGGMFF.

The chain joins TRBV6-1 to TRBJ1-3; D is unresolved. The V and J ends lost 4 bases and 4 bases respectively, with 14 bases between them. This CDR3 region has 15 residues. From germline, CDR1 is MNHNS and CDR2 SASEGT. The CDR3 reads CASSVADLQGNTIYF. The CDR3 DNA follows: TGTGCCAGCAGTGTAGCCGACCTCCAAGGAAACACCATATATTTT.

J is TRBJ1-1 and V is TRBV7-2, with D possibly TRBD1 on 6 matching bases. Germline V CDR1 and CDR2: SGHTA, FQGNSA. The CDR3 consists of 14 residues. Deletions cut 4 bases from V and 0 bases from J, with 9 bases between. CDR3 DNA: TGTGCCAGCAGCTCGGACAGACTGAACACTGAAGCTTTCTTT. It specifies CASSSDRLNTEAFF.

The chain uses TRBV19 and TRBJ1-5; D gene unclear. CDR1 LNHDA and CDR2 SQIVND come from the germline V gene (reference sequence). The CDR3 spans 14 residues. Trimming left V 4 bases short and J 4 bases short, with 11 bases between. CDR3 sequence reads: CASSRGGRNQPQHF. The CDR3 DNA reads TGTGCCAGTAGTAGAGGAGGCAGGAATCAGCCCCAGCATTTT.

This clone occurred a few times. One end of the junction is discordant with germline, which a read error may explain. The chain uses TRBV6-5 and TRBJ1-1, with D possibly being TRBD1 (6 bases). This CDR3 comprises 11 residues. CDR1 is MNHEY, CDR2 SVGAGI, per germline. The CDR3 protein is CASRRDTEAFF. DNA for the CDR3: TGTGCCAGCAGGAGGGACACCGAAGCTTTCTTT.

The gene calls are TRBV13 and TRBJ2-3, with a weak D call TRBD1 (6 bases). CDR3 length equals 17 residues. Germline lookup yields CDR1 PRHDT and CDR2 FYEKMQ (reference sequence). Trimming left V 3 bases short and J 3 bases short, with 19 bases between. CDR3 residues: CASSFPQGTGRTDTQYF. The CDR3 region has the DNA TGTGCCAGCAGCTTCCCACAGGGAACAGGGCGAACAGATACGCAGTATTTT.

CDR3 sequence reads: CSAGTAYNQPQHF. CDR3 sequence (DNA): TGCAGCGCGGGGACAGCCTACAATCAGCCCCAGCATTTT. This sequence joins TRBV29-1 and TRBJ1-5; 7 positions match TRBD1. With 7 bases clipped from V and 3 bases from J, the junction kept 6 bases outside the gene matches. Per germline, CDR1 SQVTM and CDR2 ANQGSEA. The CDR3 is 13 amino acids.

The V and J genes are TRBV2 and TRBJ2-2; tentative D call: TRBD2 (6 bases). The CDR3 is 15 residues long. Between the trimmed V and J ends, which lost 3 bases and 2 bases, there was a span of 10 bases. Germline V CDR1 and CDR2: SNHLY, FYNNEI. The CDR3, as DNA: TGTGCCAGCAGTGATTCGGGAGTCAACACCGGGGAGCTGTTTTTT. This gives the protein CASSDSGVNTGELFF.

The chain links TRBV9 to TRBJ2-2, with D uncertain. This CDR3 spans 17 amino acids. Trimming shortened V by 0 bases and J by 0 bases, and 12 bases separated the two germline ends. The germline gives CDR1 SGDLS, CDR2 YYNGEE. CDR3: CASSVAGRAANTGELFF. The CDR3 DNA follows: TGTGCCAGCAGCGTAGCGGGCAGAGCCGCGAACACCGGGGAGCTGTTTTTT.

CDR3 protein: CASSITSGEGNEQFF. The DNA of the CDR3 is TGTGCCAGTAGTATAACTAGCGGGGAGGGGAATGAGCAGTTCTTC. This chain connects TRBV19 to TRBJ2-1; 10 bases line up with TRBD2. The ends lost 2 bases at V and 7 bases at J; junction bases unmatched: 5. Germline V gives CDR1 LNHDA, CDR2 SQIVND (reference sequence). This CDR3 is built from 15 residues.

The chain combines TRBV11-2 with TRBJ2-1; the match to TRBD2 covers 12 bases. V lost 3 bases and J lost 4; bases outside the gene matches: 10. From germline, CDR1 is SGHAT and CDR2 FQNNGV. The CDR3 extends over 18 amino acids. As DNA, the CDR3 is TGTGCCAGCAGCTTCCTTGCTAGCGGGGGGGCGAGGTACAATGAGCAGTTCTTC. Translated, it gives CASSFLASGGARYNEQFF.

CDR3 residues: CSPRGSDTQYF. CDR3 DNA: TGCAGCCCCCGGGGATCAGATACGCAGTATTTT. This sequence joins TRBV20-1 and TRBJ2-3, with D perhaps TRBD2 (5 bases). Germline loops: CDR1 DFQATT, CDR2 SNEGSKA (reference sequence). This CDR3 region has 11 residues.

This chain connects TRBV29-1 to TRBJ2-6; TRBD1 agrees at 7 bases. Germline CDR1 is SQVTM and CDR2 is ANQGSEA. The CDR3 length is 12 residues. V lost 6 bases, J lost 9 bases, and 5 bases stayed unmatched. The CDR3 loop reads CSVEDRSNVLTF. The CDR3 coding sequence is TGCAGCGTCGAGGACAGGAGCAACGTCCTGACTTTC.

The chain is built from TRBV19 and TRBJ2-2; D possibly corresponds to TRBD1 (5 bases). The CDR3 length is 14 residues. Germline CDR1 LNHDA, CDR2 SQIVND (reference sequence). V lost 4 bases and J lost 1, with 7 bases in between. The CDR3 coding sequence is TGTGCCAGTAGTACGGACAAGAACACCGGGGAGCTGTTTTTT. Its translation: CASSTDKNTGELFF.

CDR3 DNA sequence: TGCAGCGTTGCCCTAGAAAAACTGTTTTTT. Protein product: CSVALEKLFF. The chain combines TRBV29-1 with TRBJ1-4; unclear D gene. The CDR3 sequence is 10 residues long. Looked up from germline, CDR1 is SQVTM and CDR2 is ANQGSEA. With 4 bases removed from V and 8 bases from J, the gap between germline ends came to 5 bases.

The gene calls are TRBV29-1 and TRBJ1-1, with a tentative D call TRBD1 (5 bases). In germline, CDR1 is SQVTM, CDR2 ANQGSEA. CDR3 length equals 13 residues. Trimming removed 7 bases from V and 6 bases from J, with 18 bases in between. This CDR3 is CSARNAGISEAFF. In DNA form, the CDR3 reads TGCAGCGCCCGAAACGCAGGGATTTCTGAAGCTTTCTTT.

The V gene is TRBV5-4, the J gene TRBJ2-3; TRBD2 matches 9 bases. The CDR3 is 14 amino acids. V gave up 0 bases and J gave up 6 bases; unmatched junction bases: 2. Per the germline V gene, CDR1 is SGHNT and CDR2 is YYREEE (reference sequence). The CDR3: CASSLGRGGDTQYF. For the CDR3, the DNA is TGTGCCAGCAGCTTGGGGCGGGGGGGTGATACGCAGTATTTT.

The chain carries TRBV27 and TRBJ2-4; a weak D match, TRBD2 (8 bases). Looked up from germline, CDR1 is MNHEY and CDR2 is SMNVEV (reference sequence). This CDR3 has 16 residues. Trimming took 6 bases from V and 6 from J, leaving 21 bases between them. This CDR3 reads CASSRGNSGKLNIQYF. The CDR3, as DNA: TGTGCCAGCAGCAGGGGGAATAGCGGGAAACTAAACATTCAGTACTTC.

This chain links TRBV3-1 (or the pseudogene TRBV3-2) with TRBJ2-7; 7 nucleotides line up with TRBD1. V was pared by 8 bases and J by 6 bases, with 16 bases of the junction left unmatched. This CDR3 has 15 residues. The germline gives CDR1 LGHDT, CDR2 YNNKEL (reference sequence). This CDR3 reads CASSKNPTGNGEQYF. CDR3 DNA sequence: TGTGCCAGCTCAAAAAACCCGACAGGGAATGGCGAGCAGTACTTC.

DNA of the CDR3: TGTGCCAGCAGCAAAGGGACAGCTAACTATGGCTACACCTTC. Translation gives CASSKGTANYGYTF. The V gene is TRBV21-1, the J gene TRBJ1-2; TRBD1, the D gene given by the table, was not confirmed from the DNA. TRBV21-1 is listed as a pseudogene. The length of the CDR3 is 14 residues.